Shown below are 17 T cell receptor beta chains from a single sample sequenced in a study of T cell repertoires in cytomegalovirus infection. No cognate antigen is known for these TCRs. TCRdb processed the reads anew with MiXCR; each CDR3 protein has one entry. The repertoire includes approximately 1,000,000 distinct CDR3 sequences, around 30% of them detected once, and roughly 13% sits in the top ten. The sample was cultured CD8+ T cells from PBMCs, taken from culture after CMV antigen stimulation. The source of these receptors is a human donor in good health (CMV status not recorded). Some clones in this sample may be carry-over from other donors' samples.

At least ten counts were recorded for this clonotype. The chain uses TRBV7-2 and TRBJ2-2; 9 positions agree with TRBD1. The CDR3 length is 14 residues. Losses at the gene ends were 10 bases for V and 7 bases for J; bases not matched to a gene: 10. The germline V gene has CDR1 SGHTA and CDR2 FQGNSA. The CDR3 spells CATLGDRAVGELFF. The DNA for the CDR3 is TGTGCCACCCTGGGGGACAGGGCGGTCGGGGAGCTGTTTTTT. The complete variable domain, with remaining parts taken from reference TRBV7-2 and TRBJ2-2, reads GAGVSQSPSNKVTEKGKDVELRCDPISGHTALYWYRQSLGQGLEFLIYFQGNSAPDKSGLPSDRFSAERTGGSVSTLTIQRTQQEDSAVYLCATLGDRAVGELFFGEGSRLTVL.

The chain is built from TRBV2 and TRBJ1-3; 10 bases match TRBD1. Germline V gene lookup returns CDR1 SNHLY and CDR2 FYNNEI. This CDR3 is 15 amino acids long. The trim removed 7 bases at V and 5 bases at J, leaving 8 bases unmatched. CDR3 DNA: TGTGCCAGCACCTTACCGGGACAGGGGAGAAACACCATATATTTT. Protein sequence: CASTLPGQGRNTIYF.

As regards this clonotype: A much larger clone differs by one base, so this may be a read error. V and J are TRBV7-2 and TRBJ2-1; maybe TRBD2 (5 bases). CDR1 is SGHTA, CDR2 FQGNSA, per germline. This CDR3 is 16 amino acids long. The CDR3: CVSSSRTGSSYNEQFF. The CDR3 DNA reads TGTGTCAGCAGCTCCAGGACTGGCAGCTCCTACAATGAGCAGTTCTTC.

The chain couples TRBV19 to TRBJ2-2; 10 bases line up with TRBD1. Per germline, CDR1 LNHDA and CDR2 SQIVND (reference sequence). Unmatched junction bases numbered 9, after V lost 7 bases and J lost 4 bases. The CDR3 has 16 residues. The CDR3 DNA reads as TGTGCCAGTACCCCCCGGGACAGGGGACCCACCGGGGAGCTGTTTTTT. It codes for CASTPRDRGPTGELFF.

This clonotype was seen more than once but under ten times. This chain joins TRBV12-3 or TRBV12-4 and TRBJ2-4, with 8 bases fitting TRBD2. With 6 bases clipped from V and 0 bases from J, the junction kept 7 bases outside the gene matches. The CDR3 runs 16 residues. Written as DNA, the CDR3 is TGTGCCAGCAGCCAATTAGCGGGACTAGCCAAAAACATTCAGTACTTC. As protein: CASSQLAGLAKNIQYF.

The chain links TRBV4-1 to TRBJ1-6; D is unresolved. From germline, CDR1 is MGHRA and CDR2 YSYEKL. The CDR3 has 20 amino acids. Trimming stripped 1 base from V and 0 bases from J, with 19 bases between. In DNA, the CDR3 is TGCGCCAGCAGCCAAGGCCTCCCCTCCAGGTTAAGCTCCTATAATTCACCCCTCCACTTT. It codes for CASSQGLPSRLSSYNSPLHF.

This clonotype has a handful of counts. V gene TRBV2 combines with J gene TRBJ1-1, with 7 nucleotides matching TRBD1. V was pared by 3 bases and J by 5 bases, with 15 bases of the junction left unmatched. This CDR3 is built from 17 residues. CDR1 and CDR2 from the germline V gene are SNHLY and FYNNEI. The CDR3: CASSDLDRAGKRTEAFF. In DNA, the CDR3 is TGTGCCAGCAGTGACCTCGACAGGGCTGGAAAGAGAACTGAAGCTTTCTTT.

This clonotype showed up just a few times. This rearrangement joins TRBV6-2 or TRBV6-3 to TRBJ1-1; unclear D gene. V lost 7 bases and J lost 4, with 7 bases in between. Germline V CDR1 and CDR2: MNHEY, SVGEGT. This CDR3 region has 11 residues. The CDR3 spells CASITATEAFF. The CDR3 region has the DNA TGTGCCAGCATTACGGCCACTGAAGCTTTCTTT.

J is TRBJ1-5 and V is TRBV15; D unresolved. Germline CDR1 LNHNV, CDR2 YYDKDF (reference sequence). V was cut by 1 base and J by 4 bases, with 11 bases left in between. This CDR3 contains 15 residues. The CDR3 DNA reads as TGTGCCACCAGCAGAGCGAACAAGGGTAATCAGCCCCAGCATTTT. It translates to CATSRANKGNQPQHF.

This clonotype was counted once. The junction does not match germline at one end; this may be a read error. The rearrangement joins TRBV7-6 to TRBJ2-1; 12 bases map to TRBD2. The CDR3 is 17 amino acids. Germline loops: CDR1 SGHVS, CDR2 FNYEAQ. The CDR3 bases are TGTGTCAGCTCACACTCAACTAGCGGGGGGACTACAGATGAGCAGTTCTTC. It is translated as CVSSHSTSGGTTDEQFF.

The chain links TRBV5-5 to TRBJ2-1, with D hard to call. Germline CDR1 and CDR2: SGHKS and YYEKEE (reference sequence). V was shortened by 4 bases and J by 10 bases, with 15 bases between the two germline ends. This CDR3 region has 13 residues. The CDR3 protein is CASSPTPIEEQFF. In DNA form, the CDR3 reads TGTGCCAGCAGCCCTACCCCGATAGAGGAGCAGTTCTTC. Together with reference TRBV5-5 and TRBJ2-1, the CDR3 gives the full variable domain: DAGVTQSPTHLIKTRGQQVTLRCSPISGHKSVSWYQQVLGQGPQFIFQYYEKEERGRGNFPDRFSARQFPNYSSELNVNALLLGDSALYLCASSPTPIEEQFFGPGTRLTVL.

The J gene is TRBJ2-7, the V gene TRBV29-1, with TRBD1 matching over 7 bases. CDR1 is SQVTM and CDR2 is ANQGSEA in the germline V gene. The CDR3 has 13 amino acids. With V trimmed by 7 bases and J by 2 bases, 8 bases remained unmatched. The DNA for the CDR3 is TGCAGCGGAAAGGGGGCGCGCCCCTACGAGCAGTACTTC. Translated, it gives CSGKGARPYEQYF.

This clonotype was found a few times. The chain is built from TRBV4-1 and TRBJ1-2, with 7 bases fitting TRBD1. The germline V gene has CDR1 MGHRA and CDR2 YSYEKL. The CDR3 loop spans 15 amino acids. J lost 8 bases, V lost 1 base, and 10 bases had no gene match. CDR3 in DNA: TGCGCCAGCAGCCAAGCCGACACAGGGGAGGAAGGCTACACCTTC. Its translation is CASSQADTGEEGYTF.

CDR3 region: CASSYQGGTDTQYF. CDR3 coding DNA: TGTGCCAGCAGCTACCAGGGGGGTACAGATACGCAGTATTTT. The chain employs TRBV7-9 and TRBJ2-3, with D possibly being TRBD1 (7 bases). The CDR3 runs 14 residues. V shed 4 bases and J shed 3 bases, with 11 bases lying between them. Germline V gene lookup returns CDR1 SEHNR and CDR2 FQNEAQ (reference sequence).

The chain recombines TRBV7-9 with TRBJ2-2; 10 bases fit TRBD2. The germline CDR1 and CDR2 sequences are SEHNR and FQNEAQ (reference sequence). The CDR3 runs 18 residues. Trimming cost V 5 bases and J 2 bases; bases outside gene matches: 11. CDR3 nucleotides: TGTGCCAGCAGCCCTACTATACTAGCGGGGAGTAACACCGGGGAGCTGTTTTTT. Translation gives CASSPTILAGSNTGELFF.

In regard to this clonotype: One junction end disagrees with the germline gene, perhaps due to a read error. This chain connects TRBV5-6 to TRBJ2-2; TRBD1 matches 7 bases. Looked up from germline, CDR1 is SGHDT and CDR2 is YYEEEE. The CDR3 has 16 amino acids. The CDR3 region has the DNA TGTGTCAGCAGCCCACAGGGACAGACGAACACCGGGGAGCTGTTTTTT. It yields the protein CVSSPQGQTNTGELFF.

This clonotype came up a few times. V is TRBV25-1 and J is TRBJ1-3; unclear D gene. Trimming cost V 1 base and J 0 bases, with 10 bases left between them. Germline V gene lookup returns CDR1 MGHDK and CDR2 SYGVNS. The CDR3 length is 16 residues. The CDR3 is CASSESGRSSGNTIYF. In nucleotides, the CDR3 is TGTGCCAGCAGTGAATCTGGACGGAGCTCTGGAAACACCATATATTTT.